The source of this T cell receptor (beta chain) is a study of T-cell memory formation after mild COVID-19. Turning to the study itself: The TCR clusters were mostly specific to one donor.

This clonotype was observed a few times. Its target is unknown. 5'RACE with constant-segment primers yielded barcoded, UMI-tagged TCR alpha and TCR beta cDNA libraries. One entry per CDR3 protein results from TCRdb running MiXCR on the 5' RACE reads. The sample carries 150,000 to 200,000 distinct CDR3 sequences, roughly 16% recorded once. With 4 bases clipped from V and 2 bases from J, the junction kept 11 bases outside the gene matches. The germline V gene has CDR1 MGHRA and CDR2 YSYEKL. The CDR3 is 17 amino acids. Overall study findings and caveats: Of the contracting clones, CD4+ ones lay mainly in CM and EM, and CD8+ ones in EMRA.

V is TRBV4-1 and J is TRBJ2-5; 9 nucleotides align to TRBD1. The TCR originated in an adult woman who had mild COVID-19 (a few samples of this study predate the infection). Cell type and time point are not known. Sequenced input: PBMCs or a T cell subset sorted from them (not recorded which). The CDR3 bases are TGCGCCAGCAGCCCGGGACAGGGACCCAACCTGCAAGAGACCCAGTACTTC. Translating it yields CASSPGQGPNLQETQYF.